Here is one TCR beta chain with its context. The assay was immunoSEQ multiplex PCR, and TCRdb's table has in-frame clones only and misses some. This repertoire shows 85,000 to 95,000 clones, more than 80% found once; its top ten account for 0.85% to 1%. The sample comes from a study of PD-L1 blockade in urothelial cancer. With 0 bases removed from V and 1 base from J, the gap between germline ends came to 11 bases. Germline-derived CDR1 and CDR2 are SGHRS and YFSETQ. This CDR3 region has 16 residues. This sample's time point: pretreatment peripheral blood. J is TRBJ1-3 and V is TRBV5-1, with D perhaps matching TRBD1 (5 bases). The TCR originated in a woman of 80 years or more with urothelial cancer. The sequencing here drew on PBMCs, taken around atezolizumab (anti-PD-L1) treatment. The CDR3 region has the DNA TGCGCCAGCAGCTTGGCCCTACAGGCTTCTGGAAACACCATATATTTT. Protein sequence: CASSLALQASGNTIYF.